This passage covers 14 T cell receptor beta chains from one sample sequenced in a study of early T cells in non-severe SARS-CoV-2 infection (dated by TCRdb to the early 2020s). The library relied on 5' RACE. The sequencer listed for this sample is NextSeq 500. Starting from the raw public reads, TCRdb applied fastp trimming at Q25, assembled clones with MiXCR and retained in-frame beta chains. Each CDR3 protein gets just one entry, which takes the most common genes and DNA from the rows behind it. The sample has tens of thousands of distinct CDR3 sequences on record, about 5% of them singletons. In total, the top ten clones hold around 6% of the sample. The starting material was whole blood, obtained at baseline. Receptors originate from an adult who was a healthcare worker with PCR-confirmed SARS-CoV-2 infection or an uninfected control (not recorded which).

This clonotype was seen repeatedly, ten times or more. V usage is TRBV2 and J usage is TRBJ2-1, with 12 bases lining up with TRBD2. Germline-derived CDR1 and CDR2 are SNHLY and FYNNEI. V trimming: 6 bases; J trimming: 0 bases; junction bases outside the gene matches: 6. The CDR3 is 17 amino acids. This CDR3 is CASSGPSGGVSYNEQFF. In nucleotides, the CDR3 is TGTGCCAGCAGCGGCCCTAGCGGGGGGGTCTCCTACAATGAGCAGTTCTTC.

This clonotype was counted between two and nine times. One end of the junction fails to match germline, which may point to a read error. The chain links TRBV29-1 to TRBJ2-7; 9 bases match TRBD1. Per germline, CDR1 SQVTM and CDR2 ANQGSEA. This CDR3 comprises 13 residues. CDR3: CSASESRDRERDF. DNA of the CDR3: TGCAGCGCCAGCGAGTCCCGGGACAGGGAACGGGACTTC.

This clonotype appeared many times. V usage is TRBV6-1 and J usage is TRBJ1-5; D remains unclear. Germline CDR1 reads MNHNS; CDR2 reads SASEGT. The CDR3 length is 14 residues. V shed 4 bases and J shed 6 bases, with 13 bases lying between them. The CDR3 sequence: CASSVKGKTQPQHF. CDR3 bases: TGTGCCAGCAGTGTTAAAGGGAAGACTCAGCCCCAGCATTTT.

At least ten counts were recorded for this clonotype. This chain joins TRBV13 and TRBJ1-3; D not resolved. This CDR3 region has 14 residues. From germline, CDR1 is PRHDT and CDR2 FYEKMQ (reference sequence). Trimming took 6 bases from V and 4 from J, leaving 13 bases between them. The CDR3 is CASSVGGPGNTIYF. CDR3 bases: TGTGCCAGCAGTGTCGGAGGGCCGGGAAACACCATATATTTT.

This clonotype was counted ten times or more. The J gene is TRBJ2-2, the V gene TRBV5-4; TRBD2 is a possible D gene (7 bases). The V gene's germline CDR1 is SGHNT and CDR2 YYREEE (reference sequence). CDR3 length: 17 residues. With 4 bases removed from V and 1 base from J, the gap between germline ends came to 17 bases. Here the CDR3 reads CASSPGGLAVNTGELFF. CDR3 sequence (DNA): TGTGCCAGCAGCCCCGGGGGGCTAGCGGTGAACACCGGGGAGCTGTTTTTT.

The chain joins TRBV2 to TRBJ1-1, with D unclear. This CDR3 has 13 residues. The germline V gene encodes CDR1 SNHLY and CDR2 FYNNEI. The ends were cut back, 4 bases at V and 4 bases at J, with 10 bases in the middle. The CDR3 region has the DNA TGTGCCAGCAGTGTACTGGCGTTCACTGAAGCTTTCTTT. This encodes CASSVLAFTEAFF.

There are many counts of this clonotype. The rearrangement links TRBV20-1 to TRBJ2-7; TRBD2 might be the D (7 bases). With 5 bases removed from V and 9 bases from J, the gap between germline ends came to 20 bases. CDR1 is DFQATT and CDR2 is SNEGSKA in the germline V gene (reference sequence). There are 13 residues in the CDR3. The DNA of the CDR3 is TGCAGTGCTCCCGGGGGGCAGGCCTCAGGGCAGTACTTC. Translated, it gives CSAPGGQASGQYF.

The J gene is TRBJ2-1, the V gene TRBV18; 10 bases fit TRBD2. The CDR3 sequence is 17 residues long. CDR1 and CDR2 (germline): KGHSH, LQKENI. V was pared by 1 base and J by 3 bases, with 6 bases of the junction left unmatched. CDR3 DNA: TGTGCCAGCTCACCACGAGCGGGAGGGGCGAACTACAATGAGCAGTTCTTC. Protein product: CASSPRAGGANYNEQFF.

Many counts were recorded for this clonotype. The chain is built from TRBV5-4 and TRBJ1-5; D may be TRBD1 (5 bases). Between the trimmed V and J ends, which lost 2 bases and 8 bases, there was a span of 11 bases. Germline loops: CDR1 SGHNT, CDR2 YYREEE (reference sequence). This CDR3 region has 13 residues. CDR3 sequence reads: CASSFGQGEPQHF. In nucleotides, the CDR3 is TGTGCCAGCAGCTTTGGCCAGGGAGAGCCCCAGCATTTT.

This clonotype was picked up a small number of times. The chain has TRBV7-2 and TRBJ2-6; 8 bases align to TRBD1. The germline V gene encodes CDR1 SGHTA and CDR2 FQGNSA. This CDR3 region has 16 residues. V shed 6 bases and J 2 bases; nucleotides not matched to a gene: 6. Here the CDR3 reads CASRLMDRAGANVLTF. Written as DNA, the CDR3 is TGTGCCAGCAGGTTGATGGACAGGGCTGGGGCCAACGTCCTGACTTTC.

This clonotype was observed at least ten times. The chain combines TRBV25-1 with TRBJ1-1, with a weak D call TRBD1 (6 bases). Trimming removed 6 bases from V and 6 bases from J, with 17 bases in between. This CDR3 is 14 amino acids long. Germline CDR1 and CDR2: MGHDK and SYGVNS. CDR3 sequence reads: CASRGLGQSSEAFF. The CDR3 region has the DNA TGTGCCAGCAGGGGATTGGGACAATCCTCTGAAGCTTTCTTT.

The rearrangement links TRBV5-1 to TRBJ2-6, with D unresolved. Looked up from germline, CDR1 is SGHRS and CDR2 is YFSETQ. Trimming stripped 3 bases from V and 1 base from J, with 14 bases between. The CDR3 sequence is 17 residues long. As DNA, the CDR3 is TGCGCCAGCAGCTCCTCCATTGACCAATCTGGGGCCAACGTCCTGACTTTC. Its protein product is CASSSSIDQSGANVLTF.

This clonotype showed up many times. The V call is TRBV10-3, the J call TRBJ2-4, with 9 bases lining up with TRBD2. Per the germline V gene, CDR1 is ENHRY and CDR2 is SYGVKD. V lost 8 bases to trimming and J lost 0 bases; unmatched junction nucleotides: 8. The CDR3 loop spans 16 amino acids. DNA for the CDR3: TGTGCCATCGGGGGGGGTAGCGGGGGAGCCAAAAACATTCAGTACTTC. It codes for CAIGGGSGGAKNIQYF.

This clonotype appeared many times. J is TRBJ2-5 and V is TRBV11-2; D may be TRBD1 (5 bases). The germline V gene has CDR1 SGHAT and CDR2 FQNNGV. The CDR3 length is 16 residues. Between the trimmed V and J ends, which lost 2 bases and 2 bases, there was a span of 15 bases. The CDR3 coding sequence is TGTGCCAGCAGCTTATCCTGGGGATCAGGGCAAGAGACCCAGTACTTC. Its translation: CASSLSWGSGQETQYF.